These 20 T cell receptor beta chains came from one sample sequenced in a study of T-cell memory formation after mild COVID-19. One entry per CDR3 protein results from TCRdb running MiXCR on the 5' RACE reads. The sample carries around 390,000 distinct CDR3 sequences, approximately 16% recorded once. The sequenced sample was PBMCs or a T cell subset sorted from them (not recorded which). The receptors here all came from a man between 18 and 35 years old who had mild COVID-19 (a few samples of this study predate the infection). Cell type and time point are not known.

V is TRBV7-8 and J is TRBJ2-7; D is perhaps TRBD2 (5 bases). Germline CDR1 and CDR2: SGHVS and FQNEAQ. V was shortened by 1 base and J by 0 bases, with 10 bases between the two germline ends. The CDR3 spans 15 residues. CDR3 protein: CASSLGASHSYEQYV. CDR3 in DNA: TGTGCCAGCAGCTTAGGCGCTAGCCACTCCTACGAGCAGTACGTC.

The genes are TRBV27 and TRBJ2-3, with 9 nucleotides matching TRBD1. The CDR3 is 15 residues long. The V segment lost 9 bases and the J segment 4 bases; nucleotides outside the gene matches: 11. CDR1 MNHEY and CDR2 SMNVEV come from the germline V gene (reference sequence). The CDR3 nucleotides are TGTGCCAGTGATCCGGGACAGGGTTTGTCAGATACGCAGTATTTT. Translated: CASDPGQGLSDTQYF.

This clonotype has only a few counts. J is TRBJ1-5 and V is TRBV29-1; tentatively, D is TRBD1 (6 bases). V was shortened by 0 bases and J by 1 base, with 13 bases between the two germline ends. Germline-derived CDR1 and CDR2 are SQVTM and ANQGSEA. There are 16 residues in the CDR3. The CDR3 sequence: CSVEDGGAGSNQPQHF. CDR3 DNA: TGCAGCGTTGAAGACGGGGGGGCGGGAAGCAATCAGCCCCAGCATTTT.

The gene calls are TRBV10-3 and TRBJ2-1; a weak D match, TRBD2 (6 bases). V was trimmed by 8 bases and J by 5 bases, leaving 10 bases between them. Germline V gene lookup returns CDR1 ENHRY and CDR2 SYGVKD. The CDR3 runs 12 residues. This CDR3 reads CAIGRTNNEQFF. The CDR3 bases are TGTGCCATCGGCAGGACTAACAATGAGCAGTTCTTC.

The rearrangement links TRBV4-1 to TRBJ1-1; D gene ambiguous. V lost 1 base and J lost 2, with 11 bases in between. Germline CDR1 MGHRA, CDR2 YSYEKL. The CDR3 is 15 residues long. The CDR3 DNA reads TGCGCCAGCAGCCAAGTGAGCAGGAAAAACACTGAAGCTTTCTTT. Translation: CASSQVSRKNTEAFF.

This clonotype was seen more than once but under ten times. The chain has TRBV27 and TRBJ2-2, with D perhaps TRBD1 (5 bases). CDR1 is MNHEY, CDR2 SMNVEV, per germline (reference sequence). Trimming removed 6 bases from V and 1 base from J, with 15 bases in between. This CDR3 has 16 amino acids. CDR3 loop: CASSPRSRGNTGELFF. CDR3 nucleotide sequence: TGTGCCAGCAGCCCACGTTCTAGGGGGAACACCGGGGAGCTGTTTTTT.

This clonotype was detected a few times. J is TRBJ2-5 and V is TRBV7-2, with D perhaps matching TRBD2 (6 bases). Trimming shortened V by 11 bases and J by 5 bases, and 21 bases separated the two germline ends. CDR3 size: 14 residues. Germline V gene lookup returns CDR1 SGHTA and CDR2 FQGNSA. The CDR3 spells CAERGVGTGETQYF. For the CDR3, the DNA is TGTGCCGAAAGAGGGGTGGGGACTGGGGAGACCCAGTACTTC.

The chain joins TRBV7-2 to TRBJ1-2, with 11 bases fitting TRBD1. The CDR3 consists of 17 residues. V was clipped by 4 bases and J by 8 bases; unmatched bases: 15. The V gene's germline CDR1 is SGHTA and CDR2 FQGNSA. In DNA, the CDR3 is TGTGCCAGCAGCTCCGACATGGACAGGGGGCGTTCAAGGGGCTACACCTTC. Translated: CASSSDMDRGRSRGYTF.

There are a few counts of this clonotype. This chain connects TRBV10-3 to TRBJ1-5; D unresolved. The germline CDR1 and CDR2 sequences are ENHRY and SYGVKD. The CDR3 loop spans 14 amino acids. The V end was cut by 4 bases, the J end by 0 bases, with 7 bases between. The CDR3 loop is CAISAENSNQPQHF. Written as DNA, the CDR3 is TGTGCCATCAGTGCTGAGAATAGCAATCAGCCCCAGCATTTT.

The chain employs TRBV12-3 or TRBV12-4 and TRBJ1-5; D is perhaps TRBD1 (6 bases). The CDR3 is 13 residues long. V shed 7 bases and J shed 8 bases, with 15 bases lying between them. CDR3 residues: CASKPGTREPQHF. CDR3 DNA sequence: TGTGCCAGCAAACCCGGGACAAGGGAGCCCCAGCATTTT.

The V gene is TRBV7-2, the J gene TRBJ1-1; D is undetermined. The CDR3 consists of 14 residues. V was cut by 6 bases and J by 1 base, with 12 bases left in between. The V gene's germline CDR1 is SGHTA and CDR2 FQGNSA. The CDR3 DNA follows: TGTGCCAGCAGTATTAAGGTGGGGAACACTGAAGCTTTCTTT. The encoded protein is CASSIKVGNTEAFF.

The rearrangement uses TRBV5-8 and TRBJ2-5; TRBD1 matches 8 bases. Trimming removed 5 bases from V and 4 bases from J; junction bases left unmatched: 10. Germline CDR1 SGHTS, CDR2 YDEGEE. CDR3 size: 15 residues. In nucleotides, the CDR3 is TGTGCCAGCAGTCAGGGACAGGAGAAAGGAGAGACCCAGTACTTC. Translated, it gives CASSQGQEKGETQYF.

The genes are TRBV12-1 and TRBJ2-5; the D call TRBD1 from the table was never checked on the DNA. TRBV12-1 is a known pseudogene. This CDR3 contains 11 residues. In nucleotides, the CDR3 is TGTGCCACCCGAGGGGGAGAGACCCAGTACTTC. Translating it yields CATRGGETQYF.

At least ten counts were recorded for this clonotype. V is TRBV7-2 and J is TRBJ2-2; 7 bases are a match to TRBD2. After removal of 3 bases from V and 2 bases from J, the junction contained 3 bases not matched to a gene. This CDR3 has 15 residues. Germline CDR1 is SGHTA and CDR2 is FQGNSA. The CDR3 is CASSLGGSNTGELFF. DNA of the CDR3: TGTGCCAGCAGCTTGGGGGGGTCCAACACCGGGGAGCTGTTTTTT.

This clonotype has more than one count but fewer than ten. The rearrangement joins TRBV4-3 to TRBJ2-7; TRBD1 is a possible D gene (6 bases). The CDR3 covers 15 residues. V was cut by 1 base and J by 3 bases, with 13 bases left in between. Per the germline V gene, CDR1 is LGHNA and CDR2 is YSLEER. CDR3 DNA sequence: TGCGCCAGCAGCCAAGCGACAGGAAAGGGCTACGAGCAGTACTTC. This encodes CASSQATGKGYEQYF.

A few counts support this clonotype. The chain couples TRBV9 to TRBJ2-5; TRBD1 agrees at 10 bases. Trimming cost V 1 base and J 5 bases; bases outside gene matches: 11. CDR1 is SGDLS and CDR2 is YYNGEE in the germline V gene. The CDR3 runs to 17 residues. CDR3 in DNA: TGTGCCAGCAGCGTACAGCCCCCAGGGACAGGGGAGGAGACCCAGTACTTC. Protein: CASSVQPPGTGEETQYF. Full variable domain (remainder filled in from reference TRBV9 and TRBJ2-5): DSGVTQTPKHLITATGQRVTLRCSPRSGDLSVYWYQQSLDQGLQFLIQYYNGEERAKGNILERFSAQQFPDLHSELNLSSLELGDSALYFCASSVQPPGTGEETQYFGPGTRLLVL.

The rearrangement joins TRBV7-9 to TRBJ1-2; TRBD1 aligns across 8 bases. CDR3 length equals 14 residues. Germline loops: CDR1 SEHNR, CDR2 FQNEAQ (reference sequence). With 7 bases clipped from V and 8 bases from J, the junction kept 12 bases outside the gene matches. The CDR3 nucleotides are TGTGCCAGCATGGGGACAGGAGAGGGACTAGGCTACACCTTC. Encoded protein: CASMGTGEGLGYTF.

CDR3 amino acids: CATAALTNEKLFF. Here the CDR3 DNA reads TGTGCCACTGCGGCGTTAACTAATGAAAAACTGTTTTTT. This rearrangement joins TRBV6-6 to TRBJ1-4; D ambiguous. The CDR3 has 13 amino acids. The germline V gene encodes CDR1 MNHNY and CDR2 SVGAGI (reference sequence). V gave up 10 bases and J gave up 1 base, with 10 bases separating them.

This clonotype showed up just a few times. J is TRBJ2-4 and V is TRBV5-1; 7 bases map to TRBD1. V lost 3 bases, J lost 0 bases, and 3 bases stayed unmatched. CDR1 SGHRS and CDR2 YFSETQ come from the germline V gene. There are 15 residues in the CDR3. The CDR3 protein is CASSSQGVAKNIQYF. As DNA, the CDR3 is TGCGCCAGCAGCTCTCAGGGGGTAGCCAAAAACATTCAGTACTTC. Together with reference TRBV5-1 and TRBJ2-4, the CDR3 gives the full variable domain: KAGVTQTPRYLIKTRGQQVTLSCSPISGHRSVSWYQQTPGQGLQFLFEYFSETQRNKGNFPGRFSGRQFSNSRSEMNVSTLELGDSALYLCASSSQGVAKNIQYFGAGTRLSVL.

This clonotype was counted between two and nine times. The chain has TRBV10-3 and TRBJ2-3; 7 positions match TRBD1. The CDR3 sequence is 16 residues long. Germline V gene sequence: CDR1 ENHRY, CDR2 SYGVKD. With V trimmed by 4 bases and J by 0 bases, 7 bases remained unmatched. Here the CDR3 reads CAISGGQSPSTDTQYF. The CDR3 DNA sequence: TGTGCCATCAGTGGGGGACAGTCACCTAGCACAGATACGCAGTATTTT.